Each of the 24 T cell receptor beta chains below was sequenced from the same sample in a study of CD8 T cells in ankylosing spondylitis (dated by TCRdb to the late 2010s). What the research found in general, with its limitations: A TCR beta motif of 8 or 9 highly homologous amino acid variants appeared characteristic of blood from ankylosing spondylitis patients.

The antigens for these receptors are not known. Libraries were prepared through 5' RACE. Sequencing was carried out with an Illumina HiSeq 2500. The public reads were run again by TCRdb, first through fastp at Q25 and then through MiXCR, and only productive beta chains were kept. Under each unique CDR3 protein, matching rows form one entry showing the most common genes and DNA. Here the sample has approximately 140,000 distinct CDR3 sequences; 15% to 20% occur a single time. The top ten clones comprise roughly 30% of the sample. Material for sequencing was blood, either unsorted or a sorted T cell fraction (not recorded which). The receptor set was obtained from a male donor with ankylosing spondylitis.

In its sample, this clonotype was seen a few times. V and J are TRBV7-9 and TRBJ2-7; D gene unclear. CDR3 size: 12 residues. The V gene lost 1 base and the J gene lost 7 bases, with 8 bases spanning the gap. CDR1 and CDR2 from the germline V gene are SEHNR and FQNEAQ (reference sequence). CDR3 DNA: TGTGCCAGCAGCTTAGGGGTAGATGAGCAGTACTTC. It encodes CASSLGVDEQYF.

There are a few counts of this clonotype. The V gene is TRBV27, the J gene TRBJ2-1, with D tentatively TRBD2 (6 bases). The CDR3 runs 15 residues. Germline loops: CDR1 MNHEY, CDR2 SMNVEV (reference sequence). Trimming left V 4 bases short and J 10 bases short, with 20 bases between. Here the CDR3 DNA reads TGTGCCAGCAGTTCGACTTTCCGGGAGAGTAGAGAGCAGTTCTTC. Protein sequence: CASSSTFRESREQFF.

This clonotype was counted a single time. The V and J genes are TRBV27 and TRBJ2-1; a possible D gene is TRBD1 (5 bases). Trimming removed 5 bases from V and 8 bases from J, with 7 bases in between. The CDR3 has 11 residues. Germline V CDR1 and CDR2: MNHEY, SMNVEV (reference sequence). This CDR3 reads CASSRGYEQFF. The CDR3 nucleotides read TGTGCCAGCAGTAGGGGTTATGAGCAGTTCTTC.

This clonotype was detected a few times. The CDR3 is CASSLETGDYSPLHF. The CDR3 nucleotides read TGCGCCAGCAGCTTGGAGACAGGCGATTATTCACCCCTCCACTTT. The chain recombines TRBV5-1 with TRBJ1-6; possibly TRBD1 for D (6 bases). The CDR3 totals 15 residues. The V end lost 0 bases, the J end lost 8 bases, and 12 bases lay between the germline ends. Germline loops: CDR1 SGHRS, CDR2 YFSETQ.

The gene calls are TRBV18 and TRBJ1-1; TRBD1 matches 8 bases. CDR3 size: 14 residues. Per the germline V gene, CDR1 is KGHSH and CDR2 is LQKENI. V gave up 3 bases and J gave up 8 bases; unmatched junction bases: 8. In nucleotides, the CDR3 is TGTGCCAGCTCACCTCCCGGGACAGGCATAGAAGCTTTCTTT. Protein product: CASSPPGTGIEAFF.

This clonotype has only a few counts. This chain links TRBV4-1 with TRBJ2-1, with a weak D call TRBD2 (5 bases). The CDR3 is 14 amino acids. CDR1 and CDR2 (germline): MGHRA, YSYEKL. With 4 bases removed from V and 6 bases from J, the gap between germline ends came to 13 bases. For the CDR3, the DNA is TGCGCCAGCAGCCCTAGTCCGGGGTTCAATGAGCAGTTCTTC. This sequence encodes CASSPSPGFNEQFF.

The chain employs TRBV5-1 and TRBJ1-1, with D uncertain. Germline lookup yields CDR1 SGHRS and CDR2 YFSETQ. V was shortened by 2 bases and J by 2 bases, with 10 bases between the two germline ends. The CDR3 is 14 residues long. DNA for the CDR3: TGCGCCAGCAGCTTAATGGACGGTAACACTGAAGCTTTCTTT. Protein product: CASSLMDGNTEAFF.

This clonotype was seen more than once but under ten times. The chain is built from TRBV5-1 and TRBJ2-5; D call uncertain. The CDR3 consists of 15 residues. Trimming stripped 4 bases from V and 2 bases from J, with 15 bases between. CDR1 SGHRS and CDR2 YFSETQ come from the germline V gene. This chain's CDR3 is CASSIFGARQETQYF. In DNA form, the CDR3 reads TGCGCCAGCAGCATATTTGGAGCTAGGCAAGAGACCCAGTACTTC.

This clonotype was seen at least ten times. The J gene is TRBJ2-7, the V gene TRBV29-1; D tentatively reads TRBD1 or TRBD2 (5 bases each). Germline V gene data show CDR1 as SQVTM and CDR2 as ANQGSEA. Trimming left V 3 bases short and J 7 bases short, with 19 bases between. The CDR3 loop spans 14 amino acids. In DNA form, the CDR3 reads TGCAGCGTTGAGGGCCGGGACCCTACTTTTGAGCAGTACTTC. This codes for CSVEGRDPTFEQYF.

The genes are TRBV9 and TRBJ2-7, with a possible D match to TRBD1 (6 bases). Germline lookup yields CDR1 SGDLS and CDR2 YYNGEE. Trimming shortened V by 4 bases and J by 3 bases, and 11 bases separated the two germline ends. The CDR3 length is 13 residues. The CDR3 DNA reads TGTGCCAGCAGCTCCCGGGACAACTACGAGCAGTACTTC. Protein product: CASSSRDNYEQYF.

This clonotype was seen a few times. J is TRBJ2-3 and V is TRBV5-1; TRBD2 aligns across 8 bases. Unmatched junction bases numbered 6, after V lost 3 bases and J lost 3 bases. Germline loops: CDR1 SGHRS, CDR2 YFSETQ. The CDR3 length is 15 residues. As DNA, the CDR3 is TGCGCCAGCAGCTCTCCCGGGACTAGGACAGATACGCAGTATTTT. It yields the protein CASSSPGTRTDTQYF.

This clonotype was picked up a small number of times. V gene TRBV5-1 combines with J gene TRBJ2-3, with a possible D match to TRBD1 (6 bases). Germline V gives CDR1 SGHRS, CDR2 YFSETQ. This CDR3 comprises 16 residues. The V gene lost 0 bases and the J gene lost 4 bases, with 15 bases spanning the gap. The CDR3, as DNA: TGCGCCAGCAGCTTGGGTGGCAGGGGATCAGCAGATACGCAGTATTTT. Translated, it gives CASSLGGRGSADTQYF.

CDR3 loop: CASSQESGQGVGTGELFF. Written as DNA, the CDR3 is TGTGCCAGCAGCCAAGAATCAGGACAGGGGGTTGGTACCGGGGAGCTGTTTTTT. This chain links TRBV3-1 with TRBJ2-2; 10 nucleotides line up with TRBD1. The germline CDR1 and CDR2 sequences are LGHDT and YNNKEL (reference sequence). The CDR3 sequence is 18 residues long. Trimming at V came to 0 bases and at J to 5 bases, leaving 9 bases not matched to a gene.

The rearrangement uses TRBV6-1 and TRBJ2-1, with 7 bases matching TRBD2. V lost 6 bases, J lost 8 bases, and 19 bases stayed unmatched. This CDR3 comprises 17 residues. Germline CDR1 MNHNS, CDR2 SASEGT. The CDR3 region has the DNA TGTGCCAGCAGGACAGAAGGGGCTAGCGGTTTACGGGATGAGCAGTTCTTC. Translating gives CASRTEGASGLRDEQFF.

This clonotype was seen more than once but under ten times. At one end, the junction sequence differs from germline, possibly due to a read error. The rearrangement uses TRBV7-7 and TRBJ2-7; possible D gene TRBD1, 5 bases. CDR1 and CDR2 from the germline V gene are SSHAT and FNYEAQ (reference sequence). This CDR3 comprises 14 residues. Written as DNA, the CDR3 is TGTGCTAGCAGCTTAGGGGCAGGGTCCTACGAGCAGTACTTC. It encodes CASSLGAGSYEQYF.

This clonotype was seen once. The rearrangement joins TRBV6-6 to TRBJ1-2; no reliable D call. This CDR3 region has 13 residues. Germline V gives CDR1 MNHNY, CDR2 SVGAGI (reference sequence). Trimming pared 10 bases from V and 5 bases from J, leaving 17 bases between. The CDR3 is CATARAVGYGYTF. DNA of the CDR3: TGTGCCACGGCGCGGGCGGTAGGGTATGGCTACACCTTC.

This clonotype was detected a few times. The CDR3 DNA is TGCGCCAGCAGCCAAGATCGGGGGAGAAGCTCCTACGAGCAGTACTTC. It yields the protein CASSQDRGRSSYEQYF. The gene calls are TRBV4-1 and TRBJ2-7, with a weak D call TRBD2 (6 bases). The germline V gene encodes CDR1 MGHRA and CDR2 YSYEKL. V lost 0 bases and J 0 bases, leaving 12 bases between the germline ends. The CDR3 length is 16 residues.

CDR3 protein: CATSDSGTARPQHF. DNA of the CDR3: TGTGCCACCAGTGACTCCGGGACGGCTCGTCCCCAGCATTTT. V gene TRBV24-1 combines with J gene TRBJ1-5; TRBD1 might be the D (5 bases). CDR3 size: 14 residues. Germline CDR1 reads KGHDR; CDR2 reads SFDVKD. V lost 4 bases and J lost 10, with 16 bases in between.

The chain couples TRBV7-3 to TRBJ2-5, with 7 nucleotides matching TRBD2. Trimming removed 2 bases from V and 4 bases from J; junction bases left unmatched: 10. Germline V CDR1 and CDR2: SGHTA, FQGTGA. The CDR3 sequence is 16 residues long. CDR3 in DNA: TGTGCCAGCAGCTTAGTTGGCGGGAGTAAGGGAGAGACCCAGTACTTC. This encodes CASSLVGGSKGETQYF.

Turning to this clonotype: A read error may produce the germline difference seen at one junction end. The chain is built from TRBV4-1 and TRBJ2-1, with D maybe TRBD1 (5 bases). In germline, CDR1 is MGHRA, CDR2 YSYEKL. CDR3 size: 13 residues. CDR3: CASSPGWGYEQFF. The DNA of the CDR3 is TGTGCCAGCAGCCCAGGGTGGGGCTATGAGCAGTTCTTC.

This sequence joins TRBV20-1 and TRBJ1-5; no firm D call. Trimming removed 1 base at V and 0 bases at J, with 19 bases between. The CDR3 spans 18 residues. Germline CDR1 reads DFQATT; CDR2 reads SNEGSKA (reference sequence). This CDR3 reads CSARGSEGLVLSNQPQHF. The DNA for the CDR3 is TGCAGTGCTAGAGGGTCGGAGGGATTGGTCCTTAGCAATCAGCCCCAGCATTTT.

V gene TRBV27 combines with J gene TRBJ1-3; no firm D call. The CDR3 is made up of 15 amino acids. In germline, CDR1 is MNHEY, CDR2 SMNVEV (reference sequence). V was clipped by 2 bases and J by 3 bases, with 11 bases between them. Here the CDR3 DNA reads TGTGCCAGCAGTTTAAGTAAAGGGCTTGGAAACACCATATATTTT. The encoded protein is CASSLSKGLGNTIYF.

A few counts support this clonotype. The chain is built from TRBV12-3 or TRBV12-4 and TRBJ1-2; 8 positions agree with TRBD1. CDR3 length: 14 amino acids. J was trimmed by 8 bases and V by 5 bases; bases with no gene match: 10. The CDR3 spells CASSTGTGSGGYTF. The CDR3 bases are TGTGCCAGCAGTACCGGGACAGGTAGTGGCGGCTACACCTTC.

This sequence joins TRBV4-1 and TRBJ1-1, with D perhaps matching TRBD1 (5 bases). In germline, CDR1 is MGHRA, CDR2 YSYEKL. There are 15 residues in the CDR3. The V and J ends lost 1 base and 4 bases respectively, with 13 bases between them. The CDR3 nucleotides read TGCGCCAGCAGCCAAGCCCAGGGATCCGCCACTGAAGCTTTCTTT. Translated: CASSQAQGSATEAFF.